Listed below are T cell receptor beta chains from one sample, sequenced in a study of shared clonotypes between healthy human individuals. Sequencing was performed with immunoSEQ multiplex PCR; in TCRdb, only in-frame clones are kept and a portion is missing. The table has nearly 2 million clones, 85% to 95% seen once. Sequencing was performed on naive CD8+ T cells sorted from blood. The receptors shown here come from a man between 18 and 29 years old in good health. CDR3s include the opening cysteine and the closing phenylalanine or tryptophan. Fields, in order: clone size, J gene, D gene, V gene, CDR3 protein, CDR3 DNA. D genes are given only for firm matches. The size of a clone is reported for some rows only, either as once, few or many, or as a class for expanded clones.

abundance: -; j_gene: TRBJ2-6; d_gene: TRBD2; v_gene: TRBV13; CDR3aa: CASSERLAGFSGANVLTF; CDR3nt: TGTGCCAGCAGCGAAAGACTAGCGGGGTTCTCTGGGGCCAACGTCCTGACTTTC
abundance: -; j_gene: TRBJ1-1; d_gene: TRBD1; v_gene: TRBV19; CDR3aa: CASSRDREWTEAFF; CDR3nt: TGTGCCAGTAGCCGGGACAGGGAATGGACTGAAGCTTTCTTT
abundance: -; j_gene: TRBJ2-1; d_gene: TRBD2; v_gene: TRBV27; CDR3aa: CASSFFTGGYNEQFF; CDR3nt: TGTGCCAGCAGTTTTTTCACGGGAGGGTACAATGAGCAGTTCTTC
abundance: -; j_gene: TRBJ2-1; d_gene: -; v_gene: TRBV10-3; CDR3aa: CAISEPYREEDNEQFF; CDR3nt: TGTGCCATCAGTGAGCCCTACAGGGAAGAAGACAATGAGCAGTTCTTC
abundance: once; j_gene: TRBJ2-5; d_gene: TRBD2; v_gene: TRBV28; CDR3aa: CASSSPSGGYQETQYF; CDR3nt: TGTGCCAGCAGTTCTCCTAGCGGGGGGTACCAAGAGACCCAGTACTTC
abundance: -; j_gene: TRBJ2-7; d_gene: -; v_gene: TRBV4-1; CDR3aa: CASSPWGRRYEQYF; CDR3nt: TGCGCCAGCAGCCCGTGGGGGAGGCGGTACGAGCAGTACTTC
abundance: -; j_gene: TRBJ1-5; d_gene: -; v_gene: TRBV19; CDR3aa: CASSPGASNQPQHF; CDR3nt: TGTGCCAGTAGTCCGGGGGCTAGCAATCAGCCCCAGCATTTT
abundance: -; j_gene: TRBJ1-2; d_gene: -; v_gene: TRBV6-5; CDR3aa: CASSYGLEGYGYTF; CDR3nt: TGTGCCAGCAGTTACGGGTTAGAGGGCTATGGCTACACCTTC
abundance: -; j_gene: TRBJ2-3; d_gene: TRBD2; v_gene: TRBV4-1; CDR3aa: CASSQGGLAGEEDTQYF; CDR3nt: TGCGCCAGCAGCCAAGGAGGACTAGCGGGTGAGGAAGATACGCAGTATTTT
abundance: -; j_gene: TRBJ2-7; d_gene: -; v_gene: TRBV6-1; CDR3aa: CASSEAGHSYEQYF; CDR3nt: TGTGCCAGCAGTGAAGCGGGGCACTCCTACGAGCAGTACTTC
abundance: -; j_gene: TRBJ2-4; d_gene: TRBD1; v_gene: TRBV10-2; CDR3aa: CASSETGADIQYF; CDR3nt: TGCGCCAGCAGTGAGACAGGGGCGGACATTCAGTACTTC
abundance: -; j_gene: TRBJ2-5; d_gene: -; v_gene: TRBV5-6; CDR3aa: CASSLVAEETQYF; CDR3nt: TGTGCCAGCAGCTTGGTAGCGGAAGAGACCCAGTACTTC
abundance: -; j_gene: TRBJ2-3; d_gene: TRBD2; v_gene: TRBV5-5; CDR3aa: CASSARDYPDTQYF; CDR3nt: TGTGCCAGCAGCGCCCGGGACTACCCAGATACGCAGTATTTT
abundance: once; j_gene: TRBJ2-5; d_gene: TRBD1; v_gene: TRBV7-9; CDR3aa: CASSQEGDRGNQYF; CDR3nt: TGTGCCAGCAGCCAAGAAGGGGACAGGGGAAACCAGTACTTC
abundance: once; j_gene: TRBJ1-1; d_gene: -; v_gene: TRBV28; CDR3aa: CASSLGGANTEAFF; CDR3nt: TGTGCCAGCAGTTTAGGGGGTGCGAACACTGAAGCTTTCTTT
abundance: -; j_gene: TRBJ1-2; d_gene: TRBD1; v_gene: TRBV6-4; CDR3aa: CASSDGLLTGVNGYTF; CDR3nt: TGTGCCAGCAGTGACGGGCTCCTTACAGGGGTGAATGGCTACACCTTC
abundance: -; j_gene: TRBJ2-7; d_gene: TRBD1; v_gene: TRBV5-1; CDR3aa: CASSFQGASYEQYF; CDR3nt: TGCGCCAGCAGCTTCCAGGGGGCTTCGTACGAGCAGTACTTC
abundance: -; j_gene: TRBJ2-7; d_gene: -; v_gene: TRBV6-5; CDR3aa: CASSYSQGTFYEQYF; CDR3nt: TGTGCCAGCAGTTACTCCCAGGGCACCTTCTACGAGCAGTACTTC
abundance: -; j_gene: TRBJ2-7; d_gene: -; v_gene: TRBV27; CDR3aa: CASSNDGYEQYF; CDR3nt: TGTGCCAGCAGCAATGACGGTTACGAGCAGTACTTC
abundance: -; j_gene: TRBJ1-2; d_gene: -; v_gene: TRBV4-1; CDR3aa: CASSQVGNQHYGYTF; CDR3nt: TGCGCCAGCAGCCAAGTGGGTAACCAGCACTATGGCTACACCTTC
abundance: -; j_gene: TRBJ1-2; d_gene: -; v_gene: TRBV27; CDR3aa: CASRLKQGVGGYTF; CDR3nt: TGTGCCAGCAGGTTAAAACAGGGAGTCGGCGGCTACACCTTC
abundance: -; j_gene: TRBJ2-3; d_gene: -; v_gene: TRBV2; CDR3aa: CASAAGSHSTDTQYF; CDR3nt: TGTGCCAGCGCGGCAGGCAGCCATAGCACAGATACGCAGTATTTT
abundance: -; j_gene: TRBJ2-1; d_gene: TRBD2; v_gene: TRBV11-2; CDR3aa: CASSLASGGADEQFF; CDR3nt: TGTGCCAGCAGCTTAGCTAGCGGGGGGGCCGATGAGCAGTTCTTC
abundance: -; j_gene: TRBJ1-6; d_gene: -; v_gene: TRBV7-9; CDR3aa: CASSLSLATSPLHF; CDR3nt: TGTGCCAGCAGCCTCAGTCTCGCGACTTCACCCCTCCACTTT
abundance: -; j_gene: TRBJ2-1; d_gene: TRBD1; v_gene: TRBV7-9; CDR3aa: CASRSPGQGANNEQFF; CDR3nt: TGTGCCAGCAGGTCCCCGGGACAGGGGGCGAACAATGAGCAGTTCTTC
abundance: -; j_gene: TRBJ2-1; d_gene: TRBD2; v_gene: TRBV4-3; CDR3aa: CASSQVTSGYNEQFF; CDR3nt: TGCGCCAGCAGCCAAGTGACTAGCGGTTACAATGAGCAGTTCTTC
abundance: -; j_gene: TRBJ2-3; d_gene: -; v_gene: TRBV29-1; CDR3aa: CSVSTDTQYF; CDR3nt: TGCAGCGTCTCCACAGATACGCAGTATTTT